The clone carrying this TCR beta chain was picked up one time. Its antigen is not known. The sample comes from a study of siplizumab effects on memory and regulatory T cells. General study results and limits: A significant reduction in alloreactive sequences traceable to unstimulated CD4+ memory cells was produced by siplizumab. Naive T cell populations appeared to exhibit greater diversity than memory cells and appeared to be major alloresponse contributors.

About 10^5 TCR templates were assayed per sample. Here immunoSEQ multiplex PCR was the method, and the copy in TCRdb shows in-frame clones only, minus some. The profile shows roughly 100,000 clones, 85% to 95% of them singletons. The sequence derives from a human donor in good health. The sample consisted of CD4+ T cells sorted from blood.

The CDR3 loop reads CASQRGVGPSYGYTF. As DNA, the CDR3 is TGTGCCAGCCAAAGAGGGGTAGGACCTAGCTATGGCTACACCTTC. The chain has TRBV25-1 and TRBJ1-2, with a weak D call TRBD1 (5 bases). CDR1 is MGHDK, CDR2 SYGVNS, per germline. CDR3 size: 15 residues. V was shortened by 8 bases and J by 4 bases, with 20 bases between the two germline ends.